This T cell receptor beta chain stems from a study of early T cells in non-severe SARS-CoV-2 infection. Study details: The chains were unpaired, and the sequenced material was bulk RNA from unsorted whole blood. Study observations and caveats: Sequences matched to VDJdb favored anti-spike CD8 responses, while private and CD4 specificities were missed.

A note on this clonotype: What it binds is not known.

Individual cDNA molecules were tagged with unique molecular identifiers, the study reported. TCRdb analysed the 5' RACE reads with MiXCR anew, one entry per CDR3 protein. The sample contains some 49,000 distinct CDR3 sequences, less than 9.5% of which appear only once. CDR3 length: 15 residues. Trimming took off 3 bases at V and 1 base at J, with 13 bases between the two ends. CDR1 is MNHEY and CDR2 is SMNVEV in the germline V gene (reference sequence). Sequencing input: whole blood. The V gene is TRBV27, the J gene TRBJ2-7, with D possibly called TRBD1 or TRBD2 (6 bases each). The TCR was taken from an adult who was a healthcare worker with PCR-confirmed SARS-CoV-2 infection or an uninfected control (not recorded which). Here the CDR3 reads CASSFVGGASYEQYF. For the CDR3, the DNA is TGTGCCAGCAGTTTCGTGGGGGGCGCGTCCTACGAGCAGTACTTC.